This record looks at one T cell receptor beta chain sequence and its context. The target antigen is unknown. The survey-level immunoSEQ assay was used. In the original processing: The detection floor for productive clonotype frequency was 2.59 x 10-5. Sequencing used immunoSEQ multiplex PCR; TCRdb keeps in-frame clones, though not all of them. For V, J and clone size, that table is used; D and trimming come from the DNA. The sample contains tens of thousands of clones, more than 65% of which appear only once. The sample belongs to a study of STAT5B mutations in CD4+ large granular lymphocyte leukemia. Study-level findings and limits: Top patient clones used TRBV06 genes more often: 8/27 versus 2/35 in controls. Patient CD4-sorted repertoires stayed more clonal than healthy ones after leukemic-clone removal.

This CDR3 is 16 amino acids long. J was trimmed by 6 bases and V by 2 bases; bases with no gene match: 8. CDR1 is SGHRS and CDR2 is YFSETQ in the germline V gene. The sample was CD4+ T cells from blood buffy coats. The rearrangement joins TRBV5-1 to TRBJ2-2; 9 nucleotides align to TRBD2. The source of this sequence is a human donor in good health. The CDR3 sequence: CASSFLLIAGAGELFF. Written as DNA, the CDR3 is TGCGCCAGCAGCTTTTTATTAATAGCGGGAGCCGGGGAGCTGTTTTTT. Combining the CDR3 with reference TRBV5-1 and TRBJ2-2 gives the whole variable domain KAGVTQTPRYLIKTRGQQVTLSCSPISGHRSVSWYQQTPGQGLQFLFEYFSETQRNKGNFPGRFSGRQFSNSRSEMNVSTLELGDSALYLCASSFLLIAGAGELFFGEGSRLTVL.